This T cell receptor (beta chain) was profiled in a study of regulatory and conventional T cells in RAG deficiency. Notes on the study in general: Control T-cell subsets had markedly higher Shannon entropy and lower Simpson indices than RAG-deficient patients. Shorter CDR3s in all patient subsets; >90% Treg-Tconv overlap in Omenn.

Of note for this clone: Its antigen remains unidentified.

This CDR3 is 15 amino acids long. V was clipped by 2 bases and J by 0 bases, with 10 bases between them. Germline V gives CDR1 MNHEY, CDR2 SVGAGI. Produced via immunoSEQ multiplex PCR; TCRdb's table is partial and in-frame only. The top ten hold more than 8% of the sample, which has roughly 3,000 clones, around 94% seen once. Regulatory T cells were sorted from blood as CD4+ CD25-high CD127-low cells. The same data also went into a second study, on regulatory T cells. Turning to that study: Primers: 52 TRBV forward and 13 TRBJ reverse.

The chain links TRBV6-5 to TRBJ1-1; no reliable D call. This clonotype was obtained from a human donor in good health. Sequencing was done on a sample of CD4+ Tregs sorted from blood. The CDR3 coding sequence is TGTGCCAGCAGTTACGGGCGGCCTATGAACACTGAAGCTTTCTTT. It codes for CASSYGRPMNTEAFF.